A single sample gave rise to the 7 T cell receptor beta chains below, sequenced in a study of cytomegalovirus exposure and HLA in healthy donors. With 60 Vbeta and 13 Jbeta primers, the PCR was carried out. The assay was immunoSEQ multiplex PCR, and TCRdb's table has in-frame clones only and misses some. The sample holds about 95,000 clones, around three quarters seen once. Source material: PBMCs. The source is a woman aged 45-59 years in good health and CMV-seropositive.

The genes are TRBV6-1 and TRBJ2-1; 9 nucleotides match TRBD2. Germline V lookup: CDR1 MNHNS, CDR2 SASEGT. The junction had 6 bases not matched to a gene; V was cut back by 6 bases and J by 3 bases. The CDR3 loop spans 15 amino acids. CDR3 coding DNA: TGTGCCAGCAGCCCTGGGACTAGCCTCTACAATGAGCAGTTCTTC. Translating it yields CASSPGTSLYNEQFF.

The chain couples TRBV2 to TRBJ2-3; TRBD2 is a possible D gene (6 bases). CDR1 is SNHLY and CDR2 is FYNNEI in the germline V gene. Trimming removed 5 bases from V and 3 bases from J, with 15 bases in between. CDR3 size: 15 residues. CDR3 sequence (DNA): TGTGCCAGCAGTCCGACGGATGGGGGGACAGATACGCAGTATTTT. Protein sequence: CASSPTDGGTDTQYF.

This clone was observed a single time. The chain has TRBV6-5 and TRBJ1-1, with a weak D call TRBD1 (5 bases). The CDR3 runs to 15 residues. Looked up from germline, CDR1 is MNHEY and CDR2 is SVGAGI. Deletions cut 4 bases from V and 4 bases from J, with 16 bases between. The CDR3 sequence: CASSSGGILGTEAFF. CDR3 bases: TGTGCCAGCAGTTCGGGGGGGATTTTGGGCACTGAAGCTTTCTTT.

V is TRBV5-8 and J is TRBJ2-2; 9 bases are shared with TRBD1. This CDR3 is built from 14 residues. Trimming at V came to 0 bases and at J to 6 bases, leaving 0 bases not matched to a gene. The germline gives CDR1 SGHTS, CDR2 YDEGEE. CDR3 nucleotides: TGTGCCAGCAGCTTGGACAGGGGGCCCGGGGAGCTGTTTTTT. It encodes CASSLDRGPGELFF.

The chain is built from TRBV6-1 and TRBJ2-7; the match to TRBD2 covers 9 bases. The CDR3 sequence is 14 residues long. Germline CDR1 reads MNHNS; CDR2 reads SASEGT. J was trimmed by 9 bases and V by 9 bases; bases with no gene match: 15. CDR3 region: CASGMAGGGRWQYF. The CDR3 region has the DNA TGTGCCAGTGGGATGGCGGGAGGGGGTCGTTGGCAGTACTTC.

This clone was seen more than once but under ten times. CDR3 residues: CASWSYREYLDYGYTF. The CDR3 DNA sequence: TGTGCCAGCTGGTCCTACAGGGAGTACCTCGACTATGGCTACACCTTC. The chain is built from TRBV28 and TRBJ1-2, with D tentatively TRBD1 (6 bases). The CDR3 loop spans 16 amino acids. Germline assignment: CDR1 MDHEN and CDR2 SYDVKM. The V and J ends lost 8 bases and 3 bases respectively, with 22 bases between them.

The table lists this clone with a count of one. V gene TRBV10-3 combines with J gene TRBJ2-3, with 11 positions matching TRBD2. CDR1 and CDR2 (germline): ENHRY, SYGVKD. The CDR3 spans 13 residues. V gave up 3 bases and J gave up 11 bases; unmatched junction bases: 4. The CDR3 DNA reads as TGTGCCATCAGTGAACTAGCGGGAGTGGAGCAGTATTTT. Translating gives CAISELAGVEQYF.